This TCR beta chain emerged from a study of blood T cell repertoires in COVID-19. About the study: Sources were T cells, B-cell-depleted T cells, or PBMCs; the material itself was cDNA or gDNA.

Assay: immunoSEQ multiplex PCR; the TCRdb copy retains only in-frame clones and omits some. The table lists about 200,000 clones, 80% to 90% of them singletons. Trimming shortened V by 2 bases and J by 2 bases, and 7 bases separated the two germline ends. The germline V gene encodes CDR1 ENHRY and CDR2 SYGVKD. The CDR3 covers 14 residues. The J gene is TRBJ1-5, the V gene TRBV10-3, with D hard to call. This TCR derives from a man aged 45-65 years with acute or convalescent COVID-19. Sequences were obtained from peripheral blood. The CDR3 bases are TGTGCCATCAGTGAGAACAGCCGCAATCAGCCCCAGCATTTT. It is translated as CAISENSRNQPQHF.